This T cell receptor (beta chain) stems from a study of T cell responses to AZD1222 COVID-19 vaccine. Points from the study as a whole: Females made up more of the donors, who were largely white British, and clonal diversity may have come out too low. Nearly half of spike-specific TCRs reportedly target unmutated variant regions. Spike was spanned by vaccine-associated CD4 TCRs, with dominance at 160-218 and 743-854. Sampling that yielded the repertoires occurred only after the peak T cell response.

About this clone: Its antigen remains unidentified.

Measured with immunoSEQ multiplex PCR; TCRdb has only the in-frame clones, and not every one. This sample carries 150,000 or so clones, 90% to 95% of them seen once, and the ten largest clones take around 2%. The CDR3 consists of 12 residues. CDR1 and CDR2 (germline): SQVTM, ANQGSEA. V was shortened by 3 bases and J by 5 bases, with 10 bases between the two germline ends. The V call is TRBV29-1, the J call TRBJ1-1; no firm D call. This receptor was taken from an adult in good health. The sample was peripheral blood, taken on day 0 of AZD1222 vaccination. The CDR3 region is CSVEKGGTEAFF. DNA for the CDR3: TGCAGCGTTGAGAAGGGTGGAACTGAAGCTTTCTTT.